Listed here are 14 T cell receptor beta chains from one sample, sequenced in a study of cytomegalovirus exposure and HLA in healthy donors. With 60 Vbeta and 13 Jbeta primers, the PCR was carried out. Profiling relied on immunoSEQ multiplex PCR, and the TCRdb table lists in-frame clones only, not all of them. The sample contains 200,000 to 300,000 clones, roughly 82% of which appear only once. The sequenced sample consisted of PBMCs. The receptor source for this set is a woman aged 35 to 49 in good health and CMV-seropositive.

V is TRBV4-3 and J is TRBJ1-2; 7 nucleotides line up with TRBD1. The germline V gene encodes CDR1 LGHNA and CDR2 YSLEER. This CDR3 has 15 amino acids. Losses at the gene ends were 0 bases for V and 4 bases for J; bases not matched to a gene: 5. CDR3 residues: CASSQEDRSVYGYTF. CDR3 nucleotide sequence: TGCGCCAGCAGCCAAGAGGACAGGTCTGTCTATGGCTACACCTTC.

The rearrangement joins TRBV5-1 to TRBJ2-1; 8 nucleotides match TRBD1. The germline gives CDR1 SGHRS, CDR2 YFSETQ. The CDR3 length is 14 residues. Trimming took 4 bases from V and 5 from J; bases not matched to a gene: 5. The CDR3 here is CASSAGQGDNEQFF. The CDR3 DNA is TGCGCCAGCAGCGCCGGACAGGGCGACAATGAGCAGTTCTTC. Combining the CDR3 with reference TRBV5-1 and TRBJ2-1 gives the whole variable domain KAGVTQTPRYLIKTRGQQVTLSCSPISGHRSVSWYQQTPGQGLQFLFEYFSETQRNKGNFPGRFSGRQFSNSRSEMNVSTLELGDSALYLCASSAGQGDNEQFFGPGTRLTVL.

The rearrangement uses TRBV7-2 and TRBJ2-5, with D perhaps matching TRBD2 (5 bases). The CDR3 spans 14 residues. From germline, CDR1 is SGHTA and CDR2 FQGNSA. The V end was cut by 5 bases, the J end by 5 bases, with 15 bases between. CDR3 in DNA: TGTGCCAGCAGCCCTACCCGGACTGTGGAGACCCAGTACTTC. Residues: CASSPTRTVETQYF. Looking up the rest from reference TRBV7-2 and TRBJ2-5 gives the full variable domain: GAGVSQSPSNKVTEKGKDVELRCDPISGHTALYWYRQSLGQGLEFLIYFQGNSAPDKSGLPSDRFSAERTGGSVSTLTIQRTQQEDSAVYLCASSPTRTVETQYFGPGTRLLVL.

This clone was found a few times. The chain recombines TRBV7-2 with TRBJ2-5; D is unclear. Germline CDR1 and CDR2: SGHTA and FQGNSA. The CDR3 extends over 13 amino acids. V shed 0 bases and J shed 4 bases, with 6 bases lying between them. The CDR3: CASSLAPRETQYF. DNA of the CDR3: TGTGCCAGCAGCTTAGCCCCCCGAGAGACCCAGTACTTC.

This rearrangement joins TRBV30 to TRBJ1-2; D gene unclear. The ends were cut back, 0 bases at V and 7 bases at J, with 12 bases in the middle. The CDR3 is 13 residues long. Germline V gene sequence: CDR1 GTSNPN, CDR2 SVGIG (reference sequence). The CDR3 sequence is CAWSVSKGGGYTF. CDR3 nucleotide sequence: TGTGCCTGGAGTGTCAGCAAAGGAGGTGGCTACACCTTC.

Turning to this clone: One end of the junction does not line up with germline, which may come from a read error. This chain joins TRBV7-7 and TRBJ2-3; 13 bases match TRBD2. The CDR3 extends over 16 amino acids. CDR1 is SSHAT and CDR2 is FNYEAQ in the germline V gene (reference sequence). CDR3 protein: CASSPGLAGYTDTQYF. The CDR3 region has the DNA TGTGCTAGCAGCCCGGGACTAGCGGGATACACAGATACGCAGTATTTT.

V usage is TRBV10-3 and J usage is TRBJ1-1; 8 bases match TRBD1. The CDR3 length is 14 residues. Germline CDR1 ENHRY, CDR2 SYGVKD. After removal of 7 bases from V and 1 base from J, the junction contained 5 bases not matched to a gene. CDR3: CAITRTGTNTEAFF. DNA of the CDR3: TGTGCCATCACTCGGACAGGGACGAACACTGAAGCTTTCTTT.

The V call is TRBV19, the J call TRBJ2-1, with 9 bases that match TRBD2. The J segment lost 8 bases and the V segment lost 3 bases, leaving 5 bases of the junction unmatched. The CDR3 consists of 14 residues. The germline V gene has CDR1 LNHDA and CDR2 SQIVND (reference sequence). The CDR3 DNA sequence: TGTGCCAGTAGTATTCTAGCGGGGTACGATGAGCAGTTCTTC. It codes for CASSILAGYDEQFF.

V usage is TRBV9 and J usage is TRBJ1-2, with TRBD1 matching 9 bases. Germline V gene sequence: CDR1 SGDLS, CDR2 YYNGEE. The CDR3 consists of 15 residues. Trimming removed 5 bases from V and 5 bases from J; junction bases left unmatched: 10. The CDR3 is CASRTEGQGVYGYTF. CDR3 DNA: TGTGCCAGCAGAACCGAGGGACAGGGAGTTTATGGCTACACCTTC.

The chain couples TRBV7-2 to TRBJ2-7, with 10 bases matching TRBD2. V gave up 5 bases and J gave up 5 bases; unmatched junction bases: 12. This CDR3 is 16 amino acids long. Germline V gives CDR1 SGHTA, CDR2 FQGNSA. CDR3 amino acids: CASSPSGLAASHEQYF. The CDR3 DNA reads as TGTGCCAGCAGCCCCAGCGGACTAGCGGCTTCCCACGAGCAGTACTTC.

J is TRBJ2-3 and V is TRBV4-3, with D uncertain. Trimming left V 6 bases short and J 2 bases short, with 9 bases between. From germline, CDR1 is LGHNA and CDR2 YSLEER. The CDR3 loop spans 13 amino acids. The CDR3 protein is CASSRGSTDTQYF. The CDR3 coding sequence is TGCGCCAGCAGTCGTGGCTCCACAGATACGCAGTATTTT.

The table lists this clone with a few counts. This CDR3 reads CASSLGLLQETQYF. The CDR3, as DNA: TGTGCCAGCAGCTTGGGACTACTGCAAGAGACCCAGTACTTC. This chain connects TRBV5-6 to TRBJ2-5, with a weak D call TRBD2 (5 bases). V lost 0 bases and J 2 bases, leaving 8 bases between the germline ends. This CDR3 has 14 amino acids. Per germline, CDR1 SGHDT and CDR2 YYEEEE. Variable domain in full (rest from reference TRBV5-6 and TRBJ2-5): DAGVTQSPTHLIKTRGQQVTLRCSPKSGHDTVSWYQQALGQGPQFIFQYYEEEERQRGNFPDRFSGHQFPNYSSELNVNALLLGDSALYLCASSLGLLQETQYFGPGTRLLVL.

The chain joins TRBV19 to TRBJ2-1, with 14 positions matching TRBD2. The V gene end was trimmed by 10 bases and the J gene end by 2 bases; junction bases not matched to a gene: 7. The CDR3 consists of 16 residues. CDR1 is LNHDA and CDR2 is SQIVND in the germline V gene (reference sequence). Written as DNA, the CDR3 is TGTGCCACTGGGACTAGCGGGAGTCGCGCCTACAATGAGCAGTTCTTC. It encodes CATGTSGSRAYNEQFF.

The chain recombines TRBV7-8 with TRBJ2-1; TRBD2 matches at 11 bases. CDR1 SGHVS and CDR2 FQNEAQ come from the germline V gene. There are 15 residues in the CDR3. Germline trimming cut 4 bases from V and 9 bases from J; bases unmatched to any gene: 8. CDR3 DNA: TGTGCCAGCAGCTCCCAGGGGACTAGCGGAGTTGAGCAGTTCTTC. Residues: CASSSQGTSGVEQFF.